This T cell receptor beta chain was observed in a study of cytomegalovirus exposure and HLA in healthy donors. Though probably carrying unrecorded immune exposures, donors were nominally healthy at sampling. General study points: A missense DCLRE1C variant was associated with V- and J-gene trimming of TCR beta chains in a later analysis, and an independent cohort replicated the association.

Losses at the gene ends were 2 bases for V and 3 bases for J; bases not matched to a gene: 2. The CDR3 has 14 amino acids. The PCR had 60 Vbeta and 13 Jbeta primers. Libraries were prepared by immunoSEQ multiplex PCR; TCRdb keeps only in-frame clonotypes and omits some of them. Of about 180,000 clones listed, over 65% are singletons. As concerns this clone: The antigen remains unidentified.

The sequence derives from a man younger than 35 in good health and CMV-seronegative. The V and J genes are TRBV23-1 and TRBJ2-7; 9 positions agree with TRBD1. TRBV23-1 is flagged as an ORF with uncertain function. Sequenced material: PBMCs. In DNA, the CDR3 is TGCGCCAGCAGTCAACGACAGGGGGACTACGAGCAGTACTTC. Its translation: CASSQRQGDYEQYF.